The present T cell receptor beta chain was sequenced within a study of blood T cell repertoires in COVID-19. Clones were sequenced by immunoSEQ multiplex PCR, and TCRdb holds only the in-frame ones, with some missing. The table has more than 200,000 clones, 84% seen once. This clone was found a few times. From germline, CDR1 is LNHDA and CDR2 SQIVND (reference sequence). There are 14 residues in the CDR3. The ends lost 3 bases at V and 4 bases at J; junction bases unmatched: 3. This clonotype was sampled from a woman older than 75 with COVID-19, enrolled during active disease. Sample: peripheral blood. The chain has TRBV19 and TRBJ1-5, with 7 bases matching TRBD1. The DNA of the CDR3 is TGTGCCAGTAGTATTGGGACAGAAAATCAGCCCCAGCATTTT. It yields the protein CASSIGTENQPQHF.